The rows below give T cell receptor beta chains drawn from one sample of a study of CD8 T cells in acute hepatitis C reinfection. Clones were read by immunoSEQ multiplex PCR, and TCRdb kept only the in-frame ones, dropping some. Of 30,000 to 40,000 clones detected, approximately 85% appear once; the ten largest clones hold approximately 10%. What was sequenced was naive CD8+ T cells from PBMCs. The receptor source for this set is a woman aged 18-30 years who spontaneously cleared hepatitis C infection. Each CDR3 is given without its conserved first and last residue.

J gene	V gene	CDR3 protein
TRBJ1-2	TRBV15	ATSLDRDLYGYT
TRBJ2-7	TRBV7-2	ASSYEPGHTYEQY
TRBJ2-5	TRBV7-9	ASSLVPGVQETQY
TRBJ1-2	TRBV27	ASSLRRGRTYGYT
TRBJ2-7	TRBV21-1	ASSATLRGAPGSYEQY
TRBJ2-1	TRBV28	ASAVQILGDNEQF
TRBJ1-5	TRBV12-5	ASGPGQGYQPQH
TRBJ2-5	TRBV4-1	ASSQVPGGQETQY
TRBJ2-1	TRBV4-1	ASSHPGEQF
TRBJ2-5	TRBV11-1	ASSQGLAEETQY
TRBJ2-7	TRBV20-1	SAPRGGEQY
TRBJ1-2	TRBV9	ASSVVTVRMDGYT
TRBJ1-2	TRBV15	ATSREGSAPNYGYT
TRBJ2-3	TRBV7-2	ASSLTRGGGDTQY
TRBJ2-7	TRBV18	ASSPGTGLYEQY
TRBJ1-1	TRBV6-6	ASSYLSRTVEAF
TRBJ2-1	TRBV27	ASSEGTSVEQF
TRBJ1-2	TRBV4-1	ASSLTEVGGYT
TRBJ2-2	TRBV29-1	SVDPRADTGELF
TRBJ2-1	TRBV4-1	ASSQEWDRYNEQF
TRBJ2-1	TRBV4-2	ASSQVSRGTAGGDNEQF
TRBJ2-7	TRBV7-9	ALSGHSYEQY
TRBJ2-3	TRBV7-2	ASSFSGRSTDTQY
TRBJ1-5	TRBV5-6	ASSFGGERRGNQPQH
TRBJ1-2	TRBV15	ATSPGEGRLYGYT
TRBJ1-1	TRBV27	ASSLISTGGTEAF
TRBJ1-5	TRBV6-1	ASSESGGSNQPQH
TRBJ1-2	TRBV5-4	ASSLGETAYGYT
TRBJ2-1	TRBV19	ASSISGDSYNEQF
TRBJ2-5	TRBV27	ASGRERVETQY
TRBJ2-1	TRBV12-5	ASGLVPGEQF
TRBJ2-2	TRBV4-1	ASSQASGELF
TRBJ1-4	TRBV15	ATGANEKLF
TRBJ2-7	TRBV5-5	ASSLASGLVEYEQY
TRBJ1-4	TRBV9	ASSGGGNEKLF
TRBJ2-7	TRBV6-6	ASSWDSSSYEQY
TRBJ2-5	TRBV9	ASSPSGWRGETQY
TRBJ2-7	TRBV19	ASGITTGQPYEQY
TRBJ2-2	TRBV5-1	ASSLEDRGRGNTGELF
TRBJ2-5	TRBV19	ASSTWPGETQY
TRBJ1-1	TRBV7-8	ASSLGAALNTEAF
TRBJ2-5	TRBV27	ASSSPGADETQY
TRBJ1-1	TRBV10-3	AISVATDVTEAF